Below are 9 T cell receptor beta chains sequenced from a single sample in a study of cytomegalovirus exposure and HLA in healthy donors. It was with 60 Vbeta and 13 Jbeta primers that the PCR ran. Here immunoSEQ multiplex PCR was the method, and the copy in TCRdb shows in-frame clones only, minus some. The data hold around 150,000 clones, with roughly 80% observed a single time. The sample taken for sequencing was PBMCs. These receptors all stem from a man aged 35-49 years in good health and CMV-seropositive.

The rearrangement links TRBV4-1 to TRBJ2-7; TRBD1 might be the D (6 bases). Trimming shortened V by 4 bases and J by 2 bases, and 9 bases separated the two germline ends. The CDR3 has 13 residues. Germline CDR1 reads MGHRA; CDR2 reads YSYEKL. CDR3 amino acids: CASSRGTPYEQYF. The CDR3 nucleotides are TGCGCCAGCAGCCGGGGGACACCCTACGAGCAGTACTTC.

The V gene is TRBV19, the J gene TRBJ1-6; D gene unclear. Germline V lookup: CDR1 LNHDA, CDR2 SQIVND (reference sequence). V was trimmed by 5 bases and J by 0 bases, leaving 17 bases between them. The length of the CDR3 is 18 residues. CDR3 region: CASSGLNQVLSYNSPLHF. The CDR3 DNA is TGTGCCAGTAGTGGACTAAACCAGGTCCTCTCCTATAATTCACCCCTCCACTTT.

The CDR3 protein is CASSLVGRGHTEAFF. CDR3 DNA: TGTGCCAGCAGTTTAGTAGGCAGGGGGCACACTGAAGCTTTCTTT. This rearrangement joins TRBV27 to TRBJ1-1, with 8 nucleotides matching TRBD1. The V gene end was trimmed by 2 bases and the J gene end by 3 bases; junction bases not matched to a gene: 5. Looked up from germline, CDR1 is MNHEY and CDR2 is SMNVEV (reference sequence). This CDR3 is 15 amino acids long.

In this sample, this clone turned up many times. The rearrangement uses TRBV6-5 and TRBJ1-1, with a tentative D call TRBD1 (5 bases). The CDR3 extends over 13 amino acids. In germline, CDR1 is MNHEY, CDR2 SVGAGI. Trimming left V 8 bases short and J 1 base short, with 11 bases between. CDR3 in DNA: TGTGCCAGCGTATACCAGGGGAACACTGAAGCTTTCTTT. As protein: CASVYQGNTEAFF.

The gene calls are TRBV6-6 and TRBJ1-1, with D possibly being TRBD1 (6 bases). This CDR3 has 12 amino acids. Trimming cost V 8 bases and J 5 bases, with 12 bases left between them. In germline, CDR1 is MNHNY, CDR2 SVGAGI (reference sequence). This CDR3 is CASRTQGTEAFF. CDR3 coding DNA: TGTGCCAGCCGAACCCAGGGGACTGAAGCTTTCTTT.

This chain connects TRBV11-2 to TRBJ2-1; D is unclear. Germline CDR1 reads SGHAT; CDR2 reads FQNNGV. The ends were cut back, 4 bases at V and 10 bases at J, with 17 bases in the middle. CDR3 length: 14 amino acids. The CDR3 spells CASSSSLPSVEQFF. DNA for the CDR3: TGTGCCAGCAGCTCGAGCCTACCGTCCGTGGAGCAGTTCTTC. The full variable domain, its missing parts supplied by reference TRBV11-2 and TRBJ2-1, is EAGVAQSPRYKIIEKRQSVAFWCNPISGHATLYWYQQILGQGPKLLIQFQNNGVVDDSQLPKDRFSAERLKGVDSTLKIQPAKLEDSAVYLCASSSSLPSVEQFFGPGTRLTVL.

This chain links TRBV21-1 with TRBJ2-7; the table's D gene call, TRBD2, was not cross checked with the DNA. TRBV21-1 is a known pseudogene. The CDR3 is 16 residues long. The CDR3 sequence is CASSVREVAGDYEQYF. The DNA for the CDR3 is TGTGCCAGCAGCGTACGCGAGGTAGCGGGAGACTACGAGCAGTACTTC.

The V and J genes are TRBV4-2 and TRBJ2-2, with 10 bases lining up with TRBD1. The CDR3 totals 17 residues. Trimming at V came to 6 bases and at J to 3 bases, leaving 10 bases not matched to a gene. Looked up from germline, CDR1 is LGHNA and CDR2 is YNFKEQ. Here the CDR3 DNA reads TGTGCCAGCAGTCCCTCGGTCGGGACAGGGGACACCGGGGAGCTGTTTTTT. It codes for CASSPSVGTGDTGELFF.

The rearrangement joins TRBV9 to TRBJ2-1; D gene uncertain. V dropped 0 bases and J dropped 9 bases, with 10 bases sitting between them. The V gene's germline CDR1 is SGDLS and CDR2 YYNGEE. The CDR3 has 13 amino acids. CDR3 region: CASSVEVASEQFF. For the CDR3, the DNA is TGTGCCAGCAGCGTAGAAGTCGCGAGTGAGCAGTTCTTC.